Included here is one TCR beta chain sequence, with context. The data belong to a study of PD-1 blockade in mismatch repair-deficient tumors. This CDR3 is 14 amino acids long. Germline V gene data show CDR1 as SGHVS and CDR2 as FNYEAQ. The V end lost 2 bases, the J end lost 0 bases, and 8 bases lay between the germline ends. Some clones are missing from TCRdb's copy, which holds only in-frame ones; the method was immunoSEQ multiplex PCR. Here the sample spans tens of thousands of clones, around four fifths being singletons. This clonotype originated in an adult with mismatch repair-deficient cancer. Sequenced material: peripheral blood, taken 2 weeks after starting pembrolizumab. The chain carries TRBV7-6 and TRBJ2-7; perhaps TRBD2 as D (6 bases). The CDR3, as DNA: TGTGCCAGCAGCTTAAGGCGGGACTCCTACGAGCAGTACTTC. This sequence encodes CASSLRRDSYEQYF. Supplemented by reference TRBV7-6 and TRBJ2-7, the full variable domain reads GAGVSQSPRYKVTKRGQDVALRCDPISGHVSLYWYRQALGQGPEFLTYFNYEAQQDKSGLPNDRFSAERPEGSISTLTIQRTEQRDSAMYRCASSLRRDSYEQYFGPGTRLTVT.